This TCR beta chain emerged from a study of CD8+ T cells in alopecia areata. The V gene lost 4 bases and the J gene lost 2 bases, with 21 bases spanning the gap. The CDR3 has 16 amino acids. Germline V gives CDR1 SQVTM, CDR2 ANQGSEA. Indicated treatment: oral pan-JAK inhibitor, 5-10 mg twice daily. This clone was counted a few times. After isolation, RNA underwent reverse transcription to generate cDNA as the sequencing template. Clones were read by immunoSEQ multiplex PCR, and TCRdb kept only the in-frame ones, dropping some. Found here are fewer than 250,000 clones, around 43% of them singletons; the top ten hold 2.6%.

The receptor was isolated from a human donor with alopecia areata. The source material was CD4+ T cells sorted from blood, sampled at roughly week 36, from a patient treated with tofacitinib. V usage is TRBV29-1 and J usage is TRBJ2-7; perhaps TRBD1 as D (5 bases). The CDR3 loop reads CSVATGRRTMAYEQYF. DNA for the CDR3: TGCAGCGTTGCCACCGGACGAAGGACAATGGCCTACGAGCAGTACTTC.